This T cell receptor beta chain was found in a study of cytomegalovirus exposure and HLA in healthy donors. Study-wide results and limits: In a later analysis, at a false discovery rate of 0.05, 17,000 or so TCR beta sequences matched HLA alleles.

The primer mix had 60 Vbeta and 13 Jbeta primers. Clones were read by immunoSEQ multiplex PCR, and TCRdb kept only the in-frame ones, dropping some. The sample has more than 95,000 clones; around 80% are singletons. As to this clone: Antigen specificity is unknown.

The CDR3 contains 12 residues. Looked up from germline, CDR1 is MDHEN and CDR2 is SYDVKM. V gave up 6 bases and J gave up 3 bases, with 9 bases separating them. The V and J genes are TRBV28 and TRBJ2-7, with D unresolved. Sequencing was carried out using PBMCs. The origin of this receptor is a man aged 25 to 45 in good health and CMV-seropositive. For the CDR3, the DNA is TGTGCCAGCAGCCTCAGACTCTACGAGCAGTACTTC. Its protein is CASSLRLYEQYF.